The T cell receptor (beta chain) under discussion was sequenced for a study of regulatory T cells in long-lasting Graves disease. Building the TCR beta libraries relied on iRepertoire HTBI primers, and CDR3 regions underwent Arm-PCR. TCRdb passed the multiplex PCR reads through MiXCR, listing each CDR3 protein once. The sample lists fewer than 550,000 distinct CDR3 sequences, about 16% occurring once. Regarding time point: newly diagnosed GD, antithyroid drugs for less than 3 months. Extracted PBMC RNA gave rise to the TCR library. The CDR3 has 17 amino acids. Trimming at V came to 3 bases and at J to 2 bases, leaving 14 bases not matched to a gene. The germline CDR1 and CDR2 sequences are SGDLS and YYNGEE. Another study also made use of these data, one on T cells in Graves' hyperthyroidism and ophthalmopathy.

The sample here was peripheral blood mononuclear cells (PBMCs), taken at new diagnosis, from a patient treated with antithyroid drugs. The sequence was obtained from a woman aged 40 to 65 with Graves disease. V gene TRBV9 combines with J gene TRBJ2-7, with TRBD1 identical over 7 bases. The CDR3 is CASSAGATGTVPYEQYF. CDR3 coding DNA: TGTGCCAGCAGCGCAGGGGCGACAGGGACGGTCCCCTACGAGCAGTACTTC.